Given below is one T cell receptor (beta chain) in context. The method was immunoSEQ multiplex PCR; TCRdb's version includes in-frame clones alone and lacks a portion of them. Of under 85,000 clones listed, 93% are singletons. The entry originates in a study of technical replicates of blood from a few donors. This receptor was taken from a human donor in good health. What was sequenced was T cells isolated from PBMCs.

The CDR3 reads CASAQAGPQHF. The DNA for the CDR3 is TGTGCCAGTGCCCAGGCTGGGCCCCAGCATTTT. The chain joins TRBV28 to TRBJ1-5; D unresolved. Germline-derived CDR1 and CDR2 are MDHEN and SYDVKM. The CDR3 is 11 amino acids. The V end was cut by 9 bases, the J end by 9 bases, with 12 bases between.